The 5 T cell receptor beta chains below all came from one sample that was sequenced in a study of identical twins. TCRdb re-called the 5' RACE reads through MiXCR, storing one row per CDR3 protein. The table shows 1.5 million to 2 million distinct CDR3 sequences, with under 35% occurring only once. Sample: cord blood. Source of these receptors: a newborn girl in good health.

The chain recombines TRBV18 with TRBJ2-1, with TRBD2 identical over 10 bases. The J call is uncertain, as TRBJ2-7 better fits the DNA end. Germline CDR1 reads KGHSH; CDR2 reads LQKENI. The CDR3 is 19 residues long. CDR3 in DNA: TGTGCCAGCTCACCAATCGCTAGCGGGGGATCTACCTCCTACAATGAGCAGTACTTC. It yields the protein CASSPIASGGSTSYNEQYF.

The chain combines TRBV20-1 with TRBJ1-5; TRBD1 matches at 9 bases. V lost 1 base and J lost 0; bases outside the gene matches: 13. CDR3 size: 19 residues. Looked up from germline, CDR1 is DFQATT and CDR2 is SNEGSKA (reference sequence). CDR3: CSARGRDREGSISNQPQHF. The CDR3, as DNA: TGCAGTGCTAGAGGCCGGGACAGGGAGGGTTCAATTAGCAATCAGCCCCAGCATTTT.

The chain combines TRBV2 with TRBJ2-7; 10 bases map to TRBD1. The length of the CDR3 is 19 residues. Germline V gives CDR1 SNHLY, CDR2 FYNNEI. The V segment lost 9 bases and the J segment 2 bases; nucleotides outside the gene matches: 22. The CDR3, as DNA: TGTGCCAGAAGTTCTCGGGACAGGGGAGGGAAGTCTACTACCTACGAGCAGTACTTC. Translating gives CARSSRDRGGKSTTYEQYF.

This sequence joins TRBV4-1 and TRBJ2-1; possibly TRBD2 for D (6 bases). Trimming took off 1 base at V and 4 bases at J, with 11 bases between the two ends. Germline assignment: CDR1 MGHRA and CDR2 YSYEKL. The CDR3 length is 15 residues. The CDR3 region is CASSQVSAGYNEQFF. CDR3 DNA sequence: TGCGCCAGCAGCCAAGTCTCGGCGGGATACAATGAGCAGTTCTTC.

The V gene is TRBV3-1, the J gene TRBJ2-1, with 9 bases matching TRBD2. This CDR3 region has 18 residues. The V gene end was trimmed by 1 base and the J gene end by 3 bases; junction bases not matched to a gene: 10. Germline assignment: CDR1 LGHDT and CDR2 YNNKEL (reference sequence). The CDR3 is CASSQGIVGRGGYNEQFF. CDR3 coding DNA: TGTGCCAGCAGCCAAGGAATCGTAGGGCGGGGGGGCTACAATGAGCAGTTCTTC.